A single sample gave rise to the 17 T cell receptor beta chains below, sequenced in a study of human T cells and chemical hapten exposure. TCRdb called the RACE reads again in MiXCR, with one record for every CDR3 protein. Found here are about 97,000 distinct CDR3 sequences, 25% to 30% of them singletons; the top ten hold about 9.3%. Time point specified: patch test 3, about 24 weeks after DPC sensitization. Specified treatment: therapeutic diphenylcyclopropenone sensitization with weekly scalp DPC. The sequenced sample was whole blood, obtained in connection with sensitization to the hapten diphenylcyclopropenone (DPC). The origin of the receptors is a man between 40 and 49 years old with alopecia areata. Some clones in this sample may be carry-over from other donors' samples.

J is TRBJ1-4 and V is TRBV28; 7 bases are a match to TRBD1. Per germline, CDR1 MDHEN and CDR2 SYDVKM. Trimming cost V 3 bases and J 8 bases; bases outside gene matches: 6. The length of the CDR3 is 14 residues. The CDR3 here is CASSFGQVTEKLFF. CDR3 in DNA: TGTGCCAGCAGTTTCGGACAGGTCACAGAAAAACTGTTTTTT.

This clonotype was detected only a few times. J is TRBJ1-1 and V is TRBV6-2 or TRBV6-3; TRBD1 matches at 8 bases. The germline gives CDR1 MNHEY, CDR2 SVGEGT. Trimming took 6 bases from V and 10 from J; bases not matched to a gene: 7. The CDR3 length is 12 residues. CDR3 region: CASRLTGVAAFF. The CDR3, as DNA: TGTGCCAGCAGGCTGACAGGGGTGGCAGCTTTCTTT.

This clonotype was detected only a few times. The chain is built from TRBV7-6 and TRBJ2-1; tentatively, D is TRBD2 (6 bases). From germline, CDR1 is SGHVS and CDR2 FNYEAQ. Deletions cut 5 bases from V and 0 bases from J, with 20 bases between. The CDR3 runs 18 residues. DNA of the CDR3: TGTGCCAGCAGCCCTAGCTTAGCTGGGGGGAGCTCCTACAATGAGCAGTTCTTC. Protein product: CASSPSLAGGSSYNEQFF. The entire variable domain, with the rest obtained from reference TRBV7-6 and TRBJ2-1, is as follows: GAGVSQSPRYKVTKRGQDVALRCDPISGHVSLYWYRQALGQGPEFLTYFNYEAQQDKSGLPNDRFSAERPEGSISTLTIQRTEQRDSAMYRCASSPSLAGGSSYNEQFFGPGTRLTVL.

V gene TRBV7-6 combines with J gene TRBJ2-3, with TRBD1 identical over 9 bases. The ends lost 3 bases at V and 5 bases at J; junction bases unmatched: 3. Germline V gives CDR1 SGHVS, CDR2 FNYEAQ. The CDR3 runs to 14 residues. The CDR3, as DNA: TGTGCCAGCAGCTTGGGGACAGGGCAAGATACGCAGTATTTT. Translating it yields CASSLGTGQDTQYF.

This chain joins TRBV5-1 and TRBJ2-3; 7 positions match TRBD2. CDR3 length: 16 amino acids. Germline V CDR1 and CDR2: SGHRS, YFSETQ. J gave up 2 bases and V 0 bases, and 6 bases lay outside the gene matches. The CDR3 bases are TGCGCCAGCAGCTTGGGGACTAGTCCCTCCACAGATACGCAGTATTTT. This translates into CASSLGTSPSTDTQYF.

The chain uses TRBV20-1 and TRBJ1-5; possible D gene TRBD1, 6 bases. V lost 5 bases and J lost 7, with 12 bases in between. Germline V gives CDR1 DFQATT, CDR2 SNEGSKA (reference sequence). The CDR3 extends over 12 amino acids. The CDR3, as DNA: TGCAGTGCTCACCCAGGGGCCCAGCCCCAGCATTTT. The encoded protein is CSAHPGAQPQHF.

The CDR3 sequence: CASSLSPTQCYGYTF. The CDR3 DNA sequence: TGTGCCAGCAGCTTATCTCCGACACAGTGCTATGGCTACACCTTC. V is TRBV7-8 and J is TRBJ1-2, with D uncertain. V shed 2 bases and J shed 4 bases, with 14 bases lying between them. This CDR3 spans 15 amino acids. Germline assignment: CDR1 SGHVS and CDR2 FQNEAQ.

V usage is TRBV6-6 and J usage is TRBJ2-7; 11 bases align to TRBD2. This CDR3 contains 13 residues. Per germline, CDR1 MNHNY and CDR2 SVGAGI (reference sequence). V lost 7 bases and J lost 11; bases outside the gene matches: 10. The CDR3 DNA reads TGTGCCAGCACATCCGGGACTAGCGGATTGGAGTACTTC. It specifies CASTSGTSGLEYF.

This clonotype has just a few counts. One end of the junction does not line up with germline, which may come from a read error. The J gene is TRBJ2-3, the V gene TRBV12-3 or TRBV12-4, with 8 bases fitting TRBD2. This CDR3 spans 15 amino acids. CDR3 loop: CASSLAGPSTDTQYF. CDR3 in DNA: TGTGCCAGCAGTCTAGCGGGTCCTAGCACAGATACGCAGTATTTT.

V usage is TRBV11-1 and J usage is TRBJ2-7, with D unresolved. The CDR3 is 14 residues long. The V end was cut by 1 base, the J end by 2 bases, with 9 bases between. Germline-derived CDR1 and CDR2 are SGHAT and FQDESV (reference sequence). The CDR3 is CASSLGQVPYEQYF. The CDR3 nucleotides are TGTGCCAGCAGCTTAGGACAAGTGCCCTACGAGCAGTACTTC.

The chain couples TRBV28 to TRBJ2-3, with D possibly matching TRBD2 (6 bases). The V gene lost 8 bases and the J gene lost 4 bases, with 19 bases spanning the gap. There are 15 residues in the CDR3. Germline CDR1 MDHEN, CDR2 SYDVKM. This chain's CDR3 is CASGGRPPMADTQYF. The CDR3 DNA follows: TGTGCCAGCGGGGGGAGGCCCCCGATGGCAGATACGCAGTATTTT.

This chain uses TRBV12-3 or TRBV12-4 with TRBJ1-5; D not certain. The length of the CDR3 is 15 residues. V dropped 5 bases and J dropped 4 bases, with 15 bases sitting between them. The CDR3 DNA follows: TGTGCCAGCAGTCCTAGGCCCCGGACTAATCAGCCCCAGCATTTT. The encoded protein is CASSPRPRTNQPQHF.

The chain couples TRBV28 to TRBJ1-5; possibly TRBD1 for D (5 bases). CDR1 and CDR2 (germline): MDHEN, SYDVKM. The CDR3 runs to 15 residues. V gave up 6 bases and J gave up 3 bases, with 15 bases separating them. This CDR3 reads CASSLSGQINQPQHF. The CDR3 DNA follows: TGTGCCAGCAGCCTCTCGGGGCAGATCAATCAGCCCCAGCATTTT.

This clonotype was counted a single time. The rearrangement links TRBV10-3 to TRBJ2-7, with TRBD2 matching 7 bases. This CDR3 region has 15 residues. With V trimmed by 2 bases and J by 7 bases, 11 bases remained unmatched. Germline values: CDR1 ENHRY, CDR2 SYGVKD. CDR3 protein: CAISEGQARGGEQYF. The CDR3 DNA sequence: TGTGCCATCAGTGAGGGGCAGGCCCGGGGAGGGGAGCAGTACTTC.

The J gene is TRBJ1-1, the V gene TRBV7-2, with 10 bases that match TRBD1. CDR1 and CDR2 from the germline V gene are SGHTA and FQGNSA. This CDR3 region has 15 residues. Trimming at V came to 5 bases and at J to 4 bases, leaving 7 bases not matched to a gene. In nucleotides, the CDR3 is TGTGCCAGCAGCCCCGACAGGGGGCGCGGCACTGAAGCTTTCTTT. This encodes CASSPDRGRGTEAFF.

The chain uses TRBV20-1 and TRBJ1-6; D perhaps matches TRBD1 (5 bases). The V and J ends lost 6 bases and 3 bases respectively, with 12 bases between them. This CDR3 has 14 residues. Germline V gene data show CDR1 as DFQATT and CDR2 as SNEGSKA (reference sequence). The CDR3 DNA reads TGCAGTGCCCCCTCGGGGGTCTATAATTCACCCCTCCACTTT. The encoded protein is CSAPSGVYNSPLHF.

This CDR3 reads CATSDPGPLGADTQYF. CDR3 bases: TGTGCCACCAGTGATCCCGGACCCTTGGGGGCAGATACGCAGTATTTT. The chain joins TRBV24-1 to TRBJ2-3; the D call may be TRBD1 or TRBD2 (5 bases each). Per germline, CDR1 KGHDR and CDR2 SFDVKD. The CDR3 has 16 amino acids. V gave up 3 bases and J gave up 4 bases, with 16 bases separating them.